Described below is a single T cell receptor beta chain sequence and its context. Participants were aged roughly 18 to 90 years, lived in over 20 US areas, and enrolled virtually. Participants' own reports of clinical history determined their cohort assignment. Study processing details: Amplification with reference gene primers provided the estimates of nucleated cell counts. Assay: immunoSEQ multiplex PCR; the TCRdb copy retains only in-frame clones and omits some. V, J and clone size reflect that table, while D and trimming were determined from the DNA. Among 300,000 to 350,000 clones listed, about 90% were seen once. Germline V gene sequence: CDR1 SGHTA, CDR2 FQGTGA. V lost 1 base and J lost 4, with 10 bases in between. The CDR3 is 14 amino acids. This record belongs to a study of blood T cell repertoires in COVID-19. About the research overall: T cells, B-cell-depleted T cells, or PBMCs supplied cDNA or gDNA.

Specimen: PBMCs or T cells enriched from blood (not recorded which). The chain links TRBV7-3 to TRBJ1-1, with D perhaps matching TRBD1 (6 bases). This receptor was identified in a woman under 30 with acute COVID-19. CDR3 DNA: TGTGCCAGCAGCTTAATGGTGGACAGCACTGAAGCTTTCTTT. Translated: CASSLMVDSTEAFF.